This T cell receptor (beta chain) was recovered during a study of technical replicates of blood from a few donors. Using immunoSEQ multiplex PCR, the repertoire was profiled, and TCRdb retains in-frame clones only, with some absent. The sample yields about 68,000 clones, under 98% seen once. This CDR3 has 18 residues. V gave up 3 bases and J gave up 0 bases, with 18 bases separating them. Germline V gene lookup returns CDR1 KGHSH and CDR2 LQKENI. The chain is built from TRBV18 and TRBJ2-1, with a weak D call TRBD2 (6 bases). This receptor was obtained from a human donor in good health. Material: T cells isolated from PBMCs. The CDR3 DNA reads TGTGCCAGCTCACCGACTAGTACTAATTATAACTCCTACAATGAGCAGTTCTTC. This translates into CASSPTSTNYNSYNEQFF.